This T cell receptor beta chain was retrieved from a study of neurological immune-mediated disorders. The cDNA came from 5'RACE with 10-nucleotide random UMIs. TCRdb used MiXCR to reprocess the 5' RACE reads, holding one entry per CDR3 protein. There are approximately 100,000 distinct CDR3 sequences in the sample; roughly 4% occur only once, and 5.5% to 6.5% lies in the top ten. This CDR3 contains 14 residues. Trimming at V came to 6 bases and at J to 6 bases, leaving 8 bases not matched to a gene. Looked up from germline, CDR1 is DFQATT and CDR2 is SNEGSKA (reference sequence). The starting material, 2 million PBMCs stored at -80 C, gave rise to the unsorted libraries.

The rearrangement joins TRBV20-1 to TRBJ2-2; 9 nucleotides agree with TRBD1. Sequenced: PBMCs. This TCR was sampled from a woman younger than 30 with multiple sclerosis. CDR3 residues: CSADAGTGPGELFF. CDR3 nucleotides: TGCAGTGCGGACGCCGGGACAGGGCCCGGGGAGCTGTTTTTT.